Listed below are T cell receptor beta chains from one sample, sequenced in a study of cytomegalovirus exposure and HLA in healthy donors. Sequencing used immunoSEQ multiplex PCR; TCRdb keeps in-frame clones, though not all of them. Across about 170,000 clones, the top ten clones capture around 0.8% of the sample. The sequenced sample was PBMCs. Receptor source: a woman aged 18-29 years in good health and CMV-seropositive. Each CDR3 is given with its conserved first and last residue. The D gene is left open where the match is weak.

d_call j_call v_call cdr3_aa cdr3_nt
- TRBJ2-7 TRBV14 CASSQDPGIAYEQYF TGTGCCAGCAGCCAAGATCCAGGGATAGCCTACGAGCAGTACTTC
- TRBJ1-1 TRBV7-2 CASSFLRRNTEAFF TGTGCCAGCAGCTTTCTGAGAAGGAACACTGAAGCTTTCTTT
- TRBJ1-1 TRBV11-3 CASNFGENRVGAFF TGTGCCAGCAACTTCGGGGAGAACAGGGTTGGAGCTTTCTTT
- TRBJ2-7 TRBV5-4 CASSPTGSGSYEQYF TGTGCCAGCAGCCCTACAGGGTCGGGGTCCTACGAGCAGTACTTC
- TRBJ1-1 TRBV6-5 CASSFQGSSTEAFF TGTGCCAGCAGTTTTCAGGGGAGTAGTACTGAAGCTTTCTTT
TRBD2 TRBJ2-3 TRBV2 CASSGTSARADTQYF TGTGCCAGCAGTGGGACTAGCGCGAGGGCAGATACGCAGTATTTT
TRBD1 TRBJ2-1 TRBV19 CASSINRDRAYNEQFF TGTGCCAGTAGTATTAACCGGGACAGGGCCTACAATGAGCAGTTCTTC
TRBD2 TRBJ2-7 TRBV4-2 CASSREGRSEYEQYF TGTGCCAGCAGCAGGGAGGGACGTTCCGAATACGAGCAGTACTTC
- TRBJ2-2 TRBV18 CASSVQGNTGELFF TGTGCCAGCTCAGTCCAGGGGAACACCGGGGAGCTGTTTTTT
TRBD1 TRBJ1-5 TRBV2 CASSDLGGSGNQPQHF TGTGCCAGCAGTGACCTAGGGGGCTCGGGCAATCAGCCCCAGCATTTT
- TRBJ1-4 TRBV18 CASSPASGNPSTNEKLFF TGTGCCAGCTCACCGGCATCCGGGAACCCCTCAACTAATGAAAAACTGTTTTTT
- TRBJ2-7 TRBV7-2 CASSLVTGTYEQYF TGTGCCAGCAGCTTAGTTACGGGAACCTACGAGCAGTACTTC
- TRBJ2-3 TRBV5-1 CASSQSQGPDTQYF TGCGCCAGCAGCCAATCACAGGGCCCAGATACGCAGTATTTT
TRBD1 TRBJ1-1 TRBV18 CASSPGQGGTEAFF TGTGCCAGCTCGCCAGGACAGGGAGGCACTGAAGCTTTCTTT
TRBD1 TRBJ1-5 TRBV5-4 CASSFTRDSDSNQPQHF TGTGCCAGCAGCTTCACCCGGGACAGCGATAGCAATCAGCCCCAGCATTTT
TRBD2 TRBJ2-1 TRBV6-5 CASSTGSSGSQFF TGTGCCAGCAGTACGGGCTCTAGCGGATCGCAGTTCTTC
- TRBJ2-5 TRBV5-1 CASSPLITGQETQYF TGCGCCAGCAGCCCCCTTATTACAGGCCAAGAGACCCAGTACTTC
TRBD2 TRBJ2-2 TRBV6-5 CASSSETSGGSGELFF TGTGCCAGCAGTTCGGAGACTAGCGGGGGCTCCGGGGAGCTGTTTTTT
TRBD2 TRBJ2-1 TRBV7-9 CASSSEREGYNEQFF TGTGCCAGCAGCTCCGAGCGGGAGGGTTACAATGAGCAGTTCTTC
TRBD1 TRBJ1-5 TRBV10-3 CATGTNGQGAGQPQHF TGTGCCACCGGCACGAACGGACAGGGGGCAGGTCAGCCCCAGCATTTT
- TRBJ1-4 TRBV19 CASSRGTNEKLFF TGTGCCAGTAGTCGGGGGACTAATGAAAAACTGTTTTTT
- TRBJ1-2 TRBV5-6 CASSLYRQGNYGYTF TGTGCCAGCAGCTTGTATCGCCAGGGCAACTATGGCTACACCTTC
- TRBJ2-2 TRBV7-3 CASSFGTAGELFF TGTGCCAGCAGCTTCGGTACAGCTGGGGAGCTGTTTTTT
- TRBJ1-2 TRBV4-1 CASSQDGPGLLYRYTF TGCGCCAGCAGCCAAGACGGCCCGGGACTTCTTTACCGCTACACCTTC
TRBD1 TRBJ1-2 TRBV7-9 CASSATGTGPYGYTF TGTGCCAGCAGCGCGACCGGGACAGGACCCTATGGCTACACCTTC
TRBD1 TRBJ2-2 TRBV7-3 CASSSQGAIGELFF TGTGCCAGCAGCTCCCAGGGGGCTATCGGGGAGCTGTTTTTT
- TRBJ1-2 TRBV6-5 CASSYLGTHNYGYTF TGTGCCAGCAGTTACCTCGGGACACACAACTATGGCTACACCTTC
- TRBJ1-4 TRBV15 CATSRKLTGSRDTNEKLFF TGTGCCACCAGCAGAAAACTTACAGGGAGTAGGGATACTAATGAAAAACTGTTTTTT
- TRBJ2-5 TRBV21-1 CASSLGGLAGQLSETQYF TGTGCCAGCAGCTTGGGGGGGCTAGCGGGGCAACTATCTGAGACCCAGTACTTC